These 27 T cell receptor beta chains share one sample of origin, sequenced in a study of naive and memory T cell subsets. An equimolar mix of two oligonucleotides served as the beta constant-region primer for TRBC1 and TRBC2. MiXCR was run by TCRdb on the UMI-ligation and nested PCR reads, yielding one entry per CDR3 protein. Of under 150,000 distinct CDR3 sequences listed, about 17% are singletons. The specimen was naive CD4+ T cells from blood. The origin of the receptors is a human donor in good health.

This rearrangement joins TRBV20-1 to TRBJ2-4, with a tentative D call TRBD1 (5 bases). Germline CDR1 reads DFQATT; CDR2 reads SNEGSKA (reference sequence). This CDR3 is built from 13 residues. The V and J ends lost 5 bases and 2 bases respectively, with 10 bases between them. CDR3 loop: CSALDTSKNIQYF. The DNA of the CDR3 is TGCAGTGCTCTGGACACCTCCAAAAACATTCAGTACTTC.

This chain joins TRBV6-5 and TRBJ2-2; TRBD1 aligns across 9 bases. The V and J ends lost 6 bases and 6 bases, in that order; junction bases with no gene match: 8. Germline loops: CDR1 MNHEY, CDR2 SVGAGI. This CDR3 region has 15 residues. The CDR3: CASSSQGASAGELFF. DNA of the CDR3: TGTGCCAGCAGCTCACAGGGGGCTTCGGCCGGGGAGCTGTTTTTT.

The chain links TRBV7-6 to TRBJ2-7, with a tentative D call TRBD2 (5 bases). V lost 6 bases to trimming and J lost 5 bases, with 14 bases between them. The germline V gene has CDR1 SGHVS and CDR2 FNYEAQ. This CDR3 comprises 13 residues. CDR3 amino acids: CASSLGGLDEQYF. CDR3 DNA: TGTGCCAGCAGTCTAGGAGGTTTGGACGAGCAGTACTTC.

The J gene is TRBJ2-7, the V gene TRBV6-2 or TRBV6-3; TRBD2 aligns across 8 bases. Trimming removed 0 bases from V and 2 bases from J; junction bases left unmatched: 6. CDR1 is MNHEY, CDR2 SVGEGT, per germline. The CDR3 runs to 16 residues. The CDR3 DNA follows: TGTGCCAGCAGTTACTCGTTACTAGCGGCCACCTACGAGCAGTACTTC. This translates into CASSYSLLAATYEQYF.

This clonotype was detected a few times. This chain joins TRBV6-5 and TRBJ2-3; 10 positions agree with TRBD2. V shed 7 bases, J shed 1 base, and the junction held 5 bases outside the gene matches. Germline V gives CDR1 MNHEY, CDR2 SVGAGI. CDR3 length: 15 amino acids. CDR3 sequence (DNA): TGTGCCAGCAACCGAGGGACTAGCGGCACAGATACGCAGTATTTT. It encodes CASNRGTSGTDTQYF.

The chain carries TRBV5-1 and TRBJ2-3, with D tentatively TRBD2 (5 bases). Germline CDR1 and CDR2: SGHRS and YFSETQ. CDR3 length: 15 amino acids. V lost 7 bases and J lost 3, with 18 bases in between. The CDR3 spells CASVSSGGRTDTQYF. For the CDR3, the DNA is TGCGCCAGCGTATCAAGCGGCGGGCGGACAGATACGCAGTATTTT. Drawing the rest from reference TRBV5-1 and TRBJ2-3, the complete variable domain is KAGVTQTPRYLIKTRGQQVTLSCSPISGHRSVSWYQQTPGQGLQFLFEYFSETQRNKGNFPGRFSGRQFSNSRSEMNVSTLELGDSALYLCASVSSGGRTDTQYFGPGTRLTVL.

The chain links TRBV7-2 to TRBJ1-3; D is undetermined. This CDR3 is 15 amino acids long. The germline V gene encodes CDR1 SGHTA and CDR2 FQGNSA. Between the trimmed V and J ends, which lost 3 bases and 0 bases, there was a span of 9 bases. The CDR3 reads CASSFLESSGNTIYF. The DNA for the CDR3 is TGTGCCAGCAGCTTCCTGGAAAGCTCTGGAAACACCATATATTTT.

The chain links TRBV29-1 to TRBJ2-1; 7 nucleotides align to TRBD2. Losses at the gene ends were 6 bases for V and 2 bases for J; bases not matched to a gene: 1. Per germline, CDR1 SQVTM and CDR2 ANQGSEA. CDR3 length: 12 amino acids. The CDR3 protein is CSVGRAYNEQFF. The CDR3 nucleotides are TGCAGCGTGGGGAGGGCCTACAATGAGCAGTTCTTC.

This chain links TRBV5-1 with TRBJ2-2; D gene uncertain. Germline values: CDR1 SGHRS, CDR2 YFSETQ. This CDR3 spans 15 amino acids. The V end lost 2 bases, the J end lost 1 base, and 9 bases lay between the germline ends. This CDR3 reads CASSLGWRNTGELFF. CDR3 nucleotide sequence: TGCGCCAGCAGCTTAGGTTGGCGGAACACCGGGGAGCTGTTTTTT.

This clonotype was observed a few times. The rearrangement links TRBV9 to TRBJ2-5; possible D gene TRBD2, 6 bases. CDR1 is SGDLS and CDR2 is YYNGEE in the germline V gene. There are 12 residues in the CDR3. The ends were cut back, 7 bases at V and 4 bases at J, with 11 bases in the middle. In DNA, the CDR3 is TGTGCCAGCGGGGGACTTCGAGAGACCCAGTACTTC. Encoded protein: CASGGLRETQYF.

This clonotype occurred a few times. The chain has TRBV5-1 and TRBJ2-3; tentatively, D is TRBD2 (6 bases). The CDR3 extends over 14 amino acids. Trimming took 3 bases from V and 2 from J, leaving 10 bases between them. Germline-derived CDR1 and CDR2 are SGHRS and YFSETQ. The CDR3 is CASSWAGLTDTQYF. As DNA, the CDR3 is TGCGCCAGCAGCTGGGCGGGGCTCACAGATACGCAGTATTTT.

This clonotype was picked up a small number of times. The chain uses TRBV5-1 and TRBJ1-1; 9 nucleotides line up with TRBD1. Germline V gives CDR1 SGHRS, CDR2 YFSETQ. J gave up 4 bases and V 5 bases, and 3 bases lay outside the gene matches. This CDR3 has 13 residues. CDR3 in DNA: TGCGCCAGCAGACAGGGGGCGGGCACTGAAGCTTTCTTT. This codes for CASRQGAGTEAFF.

This clonotype occurred a few times. This chain links TRBV20-1 with TRBJ1-4, with a weak D call TRBD1 (5 bases). The germline V and J ends were trimmed by 6 bases and 7 bases, with 15 bases remaining between them. The CDR3 has 13 amino acids. The germline CDR1 and CDR2 sequences are DFQATT and SNEGSKA (reference sequence). The CDR3 DNA reads TGCAGTGCATCCGGGATGAGGGGTGAAAAACTGTTTTTT. Translated, it gives CSASGMRGEKLFF.

J is TRBJ1-1 and V is TRBV5-1; unclear D gene. V was pared by 0 bases and J by 1 base, with 7 bases between. The CDR3 totals 14 residues. Germline V gene lookup returns CDR1 SGHRS and CDR2 YFSETQ. CDR3 residues: CASSLDGGNTEAFF. Written as DNA, the CDR3 is TGCGCCAGCAGCTTGGATGGAGGGAACACTGAAGCTTTCTTT.

The chain links TRBV28 to TRBJ2-1; D is tentatively TRBD1 or TRBD2 (5 bases each). CDR1 and CDR2 (germline): MDHEN, SYDVKM. The CDR3 runs 15 residues. V was pared by 8 bases and J by 5 bases, with 19 bases between. The DNA for the CDR3 is TGTGCCAGCCGTGCCCGAGGGGATTCTAACAATGAGCAGTTCTTC. It is translated as CASRARGDSNNEQFF. Supplemented by reference TRBV28 and TRBJ2-1, the full variable domain reads DVKVTQSSRYLVKRTGEKVFLECVQDMDHENMFWYRQDPGLGLRLIYFSYDVKMKEKGDIPEGYSVSREKKERFSLILESASTNQTSMYLCASRARGDSNNEQFFGPGTRLTVL.

This clonotype was recorded a few times. The V gene is TRBV6-2 or TRBV6-3, the J gene TRBJ2-1, with 8 bases lining up with TRBD2. With 6 bases clipped from V and 6 bases from J, the junction kept 7 bases outside the gene matches. The CDR3 covers 14 residues. Germline V lookup: CDR1 MNHEY, CDR2 SVGEGT. CDR3 DNA sequence: TGTGCCAGCAGGGCCGGGACTAGTGTCAATGAGCAGTTCTTC. Residues: CASRAGTSVNEQFF.

This clonotype has a handful of counts. The chain carries TRBV25-1 and TRBJ2-2; D might be TRBD2 (6 bases). Germline V CDR1 and CDR2: MGHDK, SYGVNS. The V end was cut by 3 bases, the J end by 6 bases, with 17 bases between. CDR3 length: 16 amino acids. The CDR3 DNA follows: TGTGCCAGCAGTGATCGGAACCTGCAGCGGGCCGGGGAGCTGTTTTTT. Translation gives CASSDRNLQRAGELFF.

This clonotype has a handful of counts. This CDR3 is CASSSTGAKNIQYF. As DNA, the CDR3 is TGCGCCAGCAGCTCGACAGGAGCCAAAAACATTCAGTACTTC. The V and J genes are TRBV5-1 and TRBJ2-4, with D tentatively TRBD1 (6 bases). CDR3 length: 14 amino acids. Germline V gives CDR1 SGHRS, CDR2 YFSETQ. Trimming shortened V by 3 bases and J by 0 bases, and 7 bases separated the two germline ends.

The CDR3 DNA follows: TGCAGTGTCAGCCCCGGGACAGGGAGCGAGCAGTACTTC. Translated, it gives CSVSPGTGSEQYF. The chain recombines TRBV20-1 with TRBJ2-7; 9 bases match TRBD1. V shed 7 bases and J 6 bases; nucleotides not matched to a gene: 10. The CDR3 contains 13 residues. Germline V gives CDR1 DFQATT, CDR2 SNEGSKA (reference sequence).

A few counts support this clonotype. The chain is built from TRBV10-3 and TRBJ2-7; 9 bases match TRBD1. This CDR3 has 13 residues. Germline CDR1 is ENHRY and CDR2 is SYGVKD. V lost 5 bases and J lost 3; bases outside the gene matches: 2. The CDR3 region has the DNA TGTGCCATCAGTACGGACAGGGGCTACGAGCAGTACTTC. Protein product: CAISTDRGYEQYF.

This clonotype was recorded many times. The gene calls are TRBV6-4 and TRBJ2-1, with TRBD2 identical over 8 bases. The V and J ends lost 6 bases and 3 bases, in that order; junction bases with no gene match: 7. The CDR3 has 15 amino acids. Per the germline V gene, CDR1 is MRHNA and CDR2 is SNTAGT. The CDR3 protein is CASRQTSGVYNEQFF. CDR3 bases: TGTGCCAGCAGGCAAACTAGCGGAGTCTACAATGAGCAGTTCTTC.

The J gene is TRBJ2-3, the V gene TRBV5-1; no clear D gene. Germline assignment: CDR1 SGHRS and CDR2 YFSETQ. The CDR3 has 15 residues. The V end lost 0 bases, the J end lost 6 bases, and 14 bases lay between the germline ends. The DNA of the CDR3 is TGCGCCAGCAGCTTGGAAGGGTTCCTTGTGGATACGCAGTATTTT. Translated: CASSLEGFLVDTQYF. The full variable domain, in which reference TRBV5-1 and TRBJ2-3 provide the parts outside the CDR3, is KAGVTQTPRYLIKTRGQQVTLSCSPISGHRSVSWYQQTPGQGLQFLFEYFSETQRNKGNFPGRFSGRQFSNSRSEMNVSTLELGDSALYLCASSLEGFLVDTQYFGPGTRLTVL.

V and J are TRBV2 and TRBJ2-7; D is possibly TRBD1 (5 bases). The CDR3 extends over 15 amino acids. V was trimmed by 3 bases and J by 7 bases, leaving 19 bases between them. CDR1 is SNHLY and CDR2 is FYNNEI in the germline V gene. The CDR3 region is CASSDENRRQGEQYF. In nucleotides, the CDR3 is TGTGCCAGCAGTGATGAGAATAGACGCCAGGGAGAGCAGTACTTC.

In its sample, this clonotype was seen a few times. The rearrangement uses TRBV29-1 and TRBJ2-7, with 9 bases matching TRBD1. Trimming took 7 bases from V and 9 from J; bases not matched to a gene: 10. This CDR3 is built from 12 residues. The germline CDR1 and CDR2 sequences are SQVTM and ANQGSEA. CDR3 loop: CSAGQGGRGQYF. CDR3 sequence (DNA): TGCAGCGCGGGACAGGGTGGCCGAGGGCAGTACTTC.

The chain carries TRBV6-5 and TRBJ2-7; maybe TRBD2 (6 bases). CDR3 length: 16 amino acids. The germline V gene encodes CDR1 MNHEY and CDR2 SVGAGI. V was pared by 1 base and J by 4 bases, with 17 bases between. The DNA for the CDR3 is TGTGCCAGCAGTTACTTTAGACTAGATTCGGGTTACGAGCAGTACTTC. Protein sequence: CASSYFRLDSGYEQYF.

This clonotype was seen a handful of times. This rearrangement joins TRBV19 to TRBJ2-6, with D unresolved. V was pared by 3 bases and J by 2 bases, with 5 bases between. Germline loops: CDR1 LNHDA, CDR2 SQIVND (reference sequence). This CDR3 is built from 14 residues. DNA of the CDR3: TGTGCCAGTAGTATGCCCCCTGGGGCCAACGTCCTGACTTTC. Its protein is CASSMPPGANVLTF.

This chain connects TRBV12-3 or TRBV12-4 to TRBJ2-7, with D possibly being TRBD1 or TRBD2 (6 bases each). V was trimmed by 2 bases and J by 5 bases, leaving 16 bases between them. The CDR3 length is 15 residues. CDR3 region: CASSLWSGGRNEQYF. The CDR3 DNA reads as TGTGCCAGCAGTTTATGGTCCGGGGGCAGGAACGAGCAGTACTTC.